The sequence of this T cell receptor (beta chain) was determined in a study of immune evolution from preneoplasia to lung adenocarcinoma. Study-wide results and limits: From normal lung to invasive adenocarcinoma, top clone frequencies appeared to decrease.

The CDR3 is 17 residues long. Germline CDR1 and CDR2: LNHNV and YYDKDF (reference sequence). Trimming took 4 bases from V and 5 from J; bases not matched to a gene: 8. Patient tissue came from resections in Japan or China, 2014–2017. H&E slides confirmed each diagnosis, reviewed by two pathologists independently. This clone was counted a few times. Its antigen remains unidentified. Here immunoSEQ multiplex PCR was the method, and the copy in TCRdb shows in-frame clones only, minus some. The repertoire has fewer than 4,500 clones, 50% of them found once; the top ten carry 7.1%. This clonotype originated in a person aged 45-60 years with lung adenocarcinoma. This chain connects TRBV15 to TRBJ2-1, with 13 bases matching TRBD2. Material: FFPE normal lung tissue adjacent to the tumor. DNA for the CDR3: TGTGCCACCAGCACCACGACTAGCGGGAGGATAAACAATGAGCAGTTCTTC. It translates to CATSTTTSGRINNEQFF.